This T cell receptor beta chain was observed in a study of cytomegalovirus exposure and HLA in healthy donors (dated by TCRdb to about 2017). Study-wide context: A later analysis indicated that the roughly 120 validation repertoires were generated on the platform also employed for the approximately 700 repertoires of the first cohort. The aim of the study was to test whether cataloging public T cell receptors could identify signatures of past pathogen exposure. In addition to the first cohort of around 670 subjects, a separate validation cohort of approximately 130 different subjects was used. High-throughput TCR immunosequencing, statistical association of individual TCRs with disease status, and machine learning were combined to predict cytomegalovirus infection status.

About this clone: Its recognized antigen is unknown. No qualities accompany the bases; no much larger clone lies one base away.

V gives up 4 bases and J gives up 7 bases, and the segment between their germline ends measures 16 bases. Counted from cysteine to phenylalanine, this CDR3 has 15 amino acids. The only DNA kept is the CDR3, 45 bases in frame from the first base. The CDR1 and CDR2 encoded by the germline V gene are LGHNA and YSLEER. The receptor library was made with the immunoSEQ multiplex PCR assay. In the source study's methods: A statistical classification framework was built for diagnosing cytomegalovirus status from the catalog of TCR beta chain sequences. The clones in this table, taken by TCRdb from immuneACCESS, are in-frame only. Not every clone is retained; where verified, under half of the shortfall comes from an unresolved V gene, and the cause of the rest is unknown. V and J calls and clone size are those listed in that table; D and trimming were worked out from the DNA. Within this sample are fewer than 200,000 clones, with about 89% of them counted one time only. The ten biggest clones cover 2% to 3% of the sample.

The donors were included in the validation cohort of 120 subjects, a group kept apart from the approximately 650-subject first cohort. What the research found in general, with its limitations: In vitro tests confirmed that three of the cytomegalovirus-associated TCR beta chains recognize cytomegalovirus antigens. A later analysis lacked HLA typing for the validation cohort, so it scored co-occurrence in that cohort across all 120 or so repertoires. According to the authors, the approach could potentially be generalized to other disease states and immunological phenotypes. Cytomegalovirus status was reported to be diagnosed by the classifier with high specificity and sensitivity in both the original and validation cohorts. In the study, around 160 TCR beta chains were listed as associated with cytomegalovirus. Across donors, most TCR sequences were observed very rarely, whereas some public TCRs were present in many individuals. A later analysis found that TCRs clustered in the first cohort also tended to co-occur in the approximately 120 validation repertoires, with more than 90% of cluster scores above 0.

The source is a man younger than 35 in good health and CMV-seropositive. The rearranged segments are TRBV4-3 and TRBJ2-2; the D segment cannot be called with confidence. Source material: PBMCs. The DNA sequence reads TGCGCCAGCAGCCTCCAGGCAGGTGTTGGCGGGGAGCTGTTTTTT. This gives the protein CASSLQAGVGGELFF.